This T cell receptor (beta chain) was recovered during a study of shared clonotypes between healthy human individuals. Points from the study as a whole: Naive CD4 clonotype sharing across a few donors was approximately 5%. Genetic and exposure-history diversity was limited by the small donor number. The generation probabilities recorded for non-shared clonotypes fell below those of clonotypes shared by all four donors.

Clones were sequenced by immunoSEQ multiplex PCR, and TCRdb holds only the in-frame ones, with some missing. The sample lists around 600,000 clones, 85% to 95% occurring once. As for this clone: Antigen: not known.

This CDR3 has 14 residues. Trimming pared 2 bases from V and 1 base from J, leaving 9 bases between. Germline-derived CDR1 and CDR2 are SGHAT and FQNNGV. Naive CD8 populations comprised CD45RO-negative cells positively selected for CCR7, excluding terminally differentiated effector memory CD45RA+ cells. V and J are TRBV11-2 and TRBJ2-7; maybe TRBD1 (5 bases). Sequencing input: naive CD8+ T cells sorted from blood. The TCR comes from a woman aged 30 to 39 in good health. This CDR3 is CASSLLAGSYEQYF. CDR3 bases: TGTGCCAGCAGCTTATTGGCAGGGTCCTACGAGCAGTACTTC. Filled out from reference TRBV11-2 and TRBJ2-7, the complete variable domain reads EAGVAQSPRYKIIEKRQSVAFWCNPISGHATLYWYQQILGQGPKLLIQFQNNGVVDDSQLPKDRFSAERLKGVDSTLKIQPAKLEDSAVYLCASSLLAGSYEQYFGPGTRLTVT.